This entry features one T cell receptor (beta chain) sequence. MiXCR, applied by TCRdb to the reads, yields one record per CDR3 protein. The data show about 740,000 distinct CDR3 sequences, 35% seen once. This record comes from a study of T cell repertoires in cytomegalovirus infection. This CDR3 contains 17 residues. V dropped 7 bases and J dropped 4; count of bases not matched to a gene: 12. The rearrangement joins TRBV12-3 or TRBV12-4 to TRBJ2-2, with 10 bases aligning to TRBD2. The sequence derives from a human donor in good health (CMV status not recorded). Some clones in this sample may be carry-over from other donors' samples. The specimen sequenced was PBMCs. CDR3 sequence: CASTDPPLAGVTGELFF. In DNA, the CDR3 is TGTGCCAGCACCGACCCCCCCCTAGCGGGAGTCACCGGGGAGCTGTTTTTT.